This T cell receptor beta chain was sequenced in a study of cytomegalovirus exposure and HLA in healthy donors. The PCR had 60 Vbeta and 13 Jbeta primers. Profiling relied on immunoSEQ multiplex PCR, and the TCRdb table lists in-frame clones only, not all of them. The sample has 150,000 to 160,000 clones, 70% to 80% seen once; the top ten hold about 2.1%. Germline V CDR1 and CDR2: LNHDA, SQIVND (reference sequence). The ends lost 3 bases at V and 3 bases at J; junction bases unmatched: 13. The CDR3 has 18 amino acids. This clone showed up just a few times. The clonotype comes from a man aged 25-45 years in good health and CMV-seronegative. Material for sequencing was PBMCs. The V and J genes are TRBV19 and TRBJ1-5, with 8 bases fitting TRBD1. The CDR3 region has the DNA TGTGCCAGTAGTATTAGTTGGCAGGGGGCCGGTAACAATCAGCCCCAGCATTTT. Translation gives CASSISWQGAGNNQPQHF.